Sequencing of this T cell receptor (beta chain) was carried out in a study of T cell changes during pregnancy in multiple sclerosis. Measured with immunoSEQ multiplex PCR; TCRdb has only the in-frame clones, and not every one. The sample lists 50,000 to 65,000 clones; approximately 93% were seen once. Germline lookup yields CDR1 SGHTA and CDR2 FQGTGA. The V and J ends lost 2 bases and 2 bases respectively, with 11 bases between them. The CDR3 has 15 residues. This TCR derives from a female donor with multiple sclerosis, enrolled in a pregnancy study. Sequencing was performed on CD8+ T cells from peripheral blood mononuclear cells, taken in the second trimester of pregnancy. J is TRBJ2-3 and V is TRBV7-3; perhaps TRBD2 as D (5 bases). The CDR3 loop is CASSLAAGLTDTQYF. Written as DNA, the CDR3 is TGTGCCAGCAGCTTAGCCGCGGGCCTCACAGATACGCAGTATTTT.